This T cell receptor (beta chain) was recorded in a study of patients and donors after allogeneic stem cell transplantation. The CDR3 is made up of 15 amino acids. V shed 1 base and J shed 7 bases, with 13 bases lying between them. This clonotype was picked up a small number of times. TCRdb reprocessed the RT-PCR reads via MiXCR and lists one record per CDR3 protein. Among 900,000 to 1,000,000 distinct CDR3 sequences listed, 15% to 20% were seen once. This receptor was obtained from a human donor who was either an allogeneic HSCT recipient or a stem cell or donor lymphocyte infusion donor (not recorded which). It is not recorded whose cells these are; they may come from a transplant donor. Specimen: blood, either unsorted or a sorted T cell fraction (not recorded which). The V call is TRBV12-3 or TRBV12-4, the J call TRBJ1-4, with a weak D call TRBD1 (6 bases). The CDR3 sequence: CASSLEGRGGEKLFF. The CDR3 DNA follows: TGTGCCAGCAGTTTAGAAGGCAGGGGAGGTGAAAAACTGTTTTTT.